This TCR beta chain was sequenced in a study of Ad26.COV2.S vaccination and SARS-CoV-2 variants. The study, taken as a whole, reports: People who got the vaccine had more spike-specific TCR breadth than people who got placebo. Breadth and depth estimates from TCRs may understate total T cell responses.

Here immunoSEQ multiplex PCR was the method, and the copy in TCRdb shows in-frame clones only, minus some. The data contain 450,000 to 550,000 clones, roughly nine tenths of them seen just once; the ten biggest clones take up approximately 2.5%. As for treatment: some 20 received Ad26.COV2.S at low or high dose, single or two shots; 5 received placebo; per-sample allocation not given. Sampling was performed 63 days after the first vaccine or placebo injection. Concerning this clone itself: Its antigen remains unknown. The junction does not match germline at one end; this may be a read error.

The TCR originated in a person between 18 and 59 years old who received the Ad26.COV2.S COVID-19 vaccine or a placebo. Source: peripheral blood, taken in a trial of Ad26.COV2.S vaccine versus placebo.

CDR3 in DNA: TGTGCCAGCAGCTTTAGGGATTCCCCTGAGGTCTTC. It specifies CASSFRDSPEVF. The chain recombines TRBV5-6 with TRBJ2-1; D uncertain. This CDR3 comprises 12 residues. The germline CDR1 and CDR2 sequences are SGHDT and YYEEEE.